The clone carrying this TCR beta chain has only a few counts. Its antigen is unknown. The data belong to a study of radiotherapy plus CTLA-4 blockade in lung cancer. The CDR3 has 10 amino acids. Germline CDR1 is MNHNY and CDR2 is SVGAGI (reference sequence). Trimming took off 4 bases at V and 10 bases at J, with 5 bases between the two ends. Study outcomes and limitations: Clones of tumor-derived TCRs expanded in blood after radiotherapy plus ipilimumab.

TCRdb's table, derived via immunoSEQ multiplex PCR, lists solely in-frame clones and lacks some. The table has about 51,000 clones, approximately 80% seen once. This clonotype was obtained from a human donor with non-small cell lung cancer whose response to radiotherapy plus ipilimumab could not be evaluated. The sample in question was peripheral blood, obtained from a patient treated with radiotherapy plus ipilimumab. The J gene is TRBJ2-1, the V gene TRBV6-6; unclear D gene. CDR3 in DNA: TGTGCCAGCAGTTTACGGGAGCAGTTCTTC. As protein: CASSLREQFF.